This record covers a single T cell receptor beta chain. This sample was included in a study of blood T cell repertoires in COVID-19. Across the whole study: Specimens from acute and convalescent COVID-19 originated in the United States, Italy and Spain.

This CDR3 spans 14 amino acids. Trimming cost V 0 bases and J 8 bases, with 12 bases left between them. CDR1 is MNHEY, CDR2 SMNVEV, per germline (reference sequence). Sequencing was performed with immunoSEQ multiplex PCR; in TCRdb, only in-frame clones are kept and a portion is missing. The sample records about 220,000 clones, 65% to 90% being singletons. Seattle cases were enrolled at active infection and followed longitudinally. Material for sequencing was peripheral blood. This receptor was identified in a woman in her seventies with COVID-19, enrolled during active disease. V is TRBV27 and J is TRBJ2-3; tentatively, D is TRBD1 (6 bases). The CDR3 reads CASSLSRKGGTQYF. The CDR3 DNA follows: TGTGCCAGCAGTTTATCCCGGAAAGGGGGTACGCAGTATTTT.